Listed here are 23 T cell receptor beta chains from one sample, sequenced in a study of OX40 agonist ivuxolimab in advanced cancers. The method was immunoSEQ multiplex PCR; TCRdb's version includes in-frame clones alone and lacks a portion of them. Here the sample spans roughly 30,000 clones, about four fifths being singletons. Sequencing was performed on CD4+ or CD8+ T cells sorted from blood, taken in a trial of the OX40 agonist ivuxolimab. The receptors were gathered from an adult with an advanced solid tumor such as melanoma, head and neck, liver or kidney cancer.

This chain connects TRBV18 to TRBJ2-3; 9 bases match TRBD1. The CDR3 runs 16 residues. With 3 bases clipped from V and 8 bases from J, the junction kept 12 bases outside the gene matches. Per the germline V gene, CDR1 is KGHSH and CDR2 is LQKENI. CDR3 DNA: TGTGCCAGCTCACCTCGCCCGACAGGGGGGGAGTTTACGCAGTATTTT. It specifies CASSPRPTGGEFTQYF.

The sample holds one count of this clone. The chain uses TRBV5-4 and TRBJ1-3; D not resolved. Trimming took off 6 bases at V and 4 bases at J, with 11 bases between the two ends. The CDR3 covers 13 residues. The V gene's germline CDR1 is SGHNT and CDR2 YYREEE (reference sequence). The CDR3 DNA is TGTGCCAGCACCCCGAGAGAGGGAAACACCATATATTTT. Translated: CASTPREGNTIYF.

The CDR3 DNA follows: TGTGCCAGCAGTTTATGGAGCGGGAGTGTGGCAGATACGCAGTATTTT. The encoded protein is CASSLWSGSVADTQYF. The chain has TRBV28 and TRBJ2-3; 8 bases line up with TRBD2. Germline CDR1 and CDR2: MDHEN and SYDVKM. The V segment lost 0 bases and the J segment 4 bases; nucleotides outside the gene matches: 6. The CDR3 runs to 16 residues.

The CDR3 loop reads CASSLAGFGEQYF. CDR3 nucleotide sequence: TGTGCCAGCAGCTTGGCCGGGTTCGGCGAGCAGTACTTC. V and J are TRBV5-6 and TRBJ2-7, with unresolved D. Germline CDR1 reads SGHDT; CDR2 reads YYEEEE. Between the trimmed V and J ends, which lost 0 bases and 6 bases, there was a span of 10 bases. The CDR3 runs 13 residues.

The chain combines TRBV5-4 with TRBJ2-7; unclear D gene. The CDR3 length is 14 residues. Trimming shortened V by 1 base and J by 1 base, and 9 bases separated the two germline ends. Germline CDR1 SGHNT, CDR2 YYREEE (reference sequence). The CDR3 loop reads CASSLMTNSYEQYF. The CDR3 bases are TGTGCCAGCAGCTTGATGACGAATTCCTACGAGCAGTACTTC.

This rearrangement joins TRBV28 to TRBJ2-7, with D unresolved. V dropped 2 bases and J dropped 0 bases, with 8 bases sitting between them. The CDR3 is 14 residues long. Germline CDR1 is MDHEN and CDR2 is SYDVKM. The DNA of the CDR3 is TGTGCCAGCAGTTTAAGCCCCGGCTCCTACGAGCAGTACTTC. Protein product: CASSLSPGSYEQYF. The full variable domain, its missing parts supplied by reference TRBV28 and TRBJ2-7, is DVKVTQSSRYLVKRTGEKVFLECVQDMDHENMFWYRQDPGLGLRLIYFSYDVKMKEKGDIPEGYSVSREKKERFSLILESASTNQTSMYLCASSLSPGSYEQYFGPGTRLTVT.

The chain joins TRBV6-5 to TRBJ2-5; D assignment may be TRBD1 or TRBD2 (6 bases each). Per germline, CDR1 MNHEY and CDR2 SVGAGI. V was cut by 6 bases and J by 5 bases, with 19 bases left in between. The CDR3 covers 15 residues. The CDR3 spells CASSRTGGARETQYF. The CDR3 DNA sequence: TGTGCCAGCAGCCGGACCGGGGGCGCGAGGGAGACCCAGTACTTC.

This clone has only a few counts. This chain uses TRBV10-3 with TRBJ1-5; D unclear. V lost 4 bases to trimming and J lost 7 bases, with 11 bases between them. The CDR3 totals 13 residues. The germline V gene encodes CDR1 ENHRY and CDR2 SYGVKD. DNA of the CDR3: TGTGCCATCAGTGGGACGGAGGGCCAGCCCCAGCATTTT. Translated: CAISGTEGQPQHF.

J is TRBJ2-4 and V is TRBV7-9, with D perhaps TRBD2 (5 bases). Germline V gene sequence: CDR1 SEHNR, CDR2 FQNEAQ (reference sequence). The CDR3 contains 12 residues. V was shortened by 8 bases and J by 7 bases, with 12 bases between the two germline ends. The CDR3: CASGNERNIQYF. The CDR3 DNA reads as TGTGCCAGCGGAAACGAGCGGAACATTCAGTACTTC.

This chain uses TRBV30 with TRBJ2-3; unclear D gene. With 0 bases removed from V and 4 bases from J, the gap between germline ends came to 11 bases. Germline CDR1 GTSNPN, CDR2 SVGIG (reference sequence). The length of the CDR3 is 14 residues. The DNA of the CDR3 is TGTGCCTGGAGTGTAAAGGGTGCGGCAGATACGCAGTATTTT. It yields the protein CAWSVKGAADTQYF.

V and J are TRBV28 and TRBJ1-3; D is unresolved. Trimming cost V 2 bases and J 0 bases, with 11 bases left between them. The CDR3 is 16 amino acids. The V gene's germline CDR1 is MDHEN and CDR2 SYDVKM. The CDR3 DNA follows: TGTGCCAGCAGTTTAGTCGCGCGGATCTCTGGAAACACCATATATTTT. Protein sequence: CASSLVARISGNTIYF.

The V and J genes are TRBV9 and TRBJ2-2; tentative D call: TRBD2 (5 bases). There are 17 residues in the CDR3. From germline, CDR1 is SGDLS and CDR2 YYNGEE. Trimming took off 3 bases at V and 0 bases at J, with 15 bases between the two ends. DNA for the CDR3: TGTGCCAGCAGCGGAAGGAAGAGAGGGCCGAACACCGGGGAGCTGTTTTTT. Its translation is CASSGRKRGPNTGELFF.

The J gene is TRBJ1-1, the V gene TRBV7-2; TRBD1 might be the D (5 bases). Germline lookup yields CDR1 SGHTA and CDR2 FQGNSA. V shed 2 bases and J shed 13 bases, with 14 bases lying between them. This CDR3 is built from 12 residues. This CDR3 is CASSLWDGPGFF. DNA of the CDR3: TGTGCCAGCAGCTTATGGGACGGACCAGGTTTCTTT.

The CDR3 DNA reads TGTGCCAGTAGTCTCAGGACAGTAAACTCTGGAAACACCATATATTTT. Amino acids: CASSLRTVNSGNTIYF. The chain couples TRBV19 to TRBJ1-3, with D possibly matching TRBD1 (6 bases). The length of the CDR3 is 16 residues. V was pared by 5 bases and J by 0 bases, with 14 bases between. Germline values: CDR1 LNHDA, CDR2 SQIVND (reference sequence).

The table lists this clone with a count of one. The V call is TRBV5-4, the J call TRBJ2-1; 7 positions agree with TRBD2. Trimming cost V 5 bases and J 9 bases; bases outside gene matches: 8. Germline assignment: CDR1 SGHNT and CDR2 YYREEE (reference sequence). CDR3 length: 13 amino acids. The CDR3 protein is CASRPAGVSEQFF. The CDR3 bases are TGTGCCAGCAGGCCCGCGGGAGTATCTGAGCAGTTCTTC.

The V gene is TRBV5-4, the J gene TRBJ1-1; maybe TRBD1 (5 bases). The V and J ends lost 0 bases and 8 bases respectively, with 11 bases between them. The CDR3 consists of 13 residues. The V gene's germline CDR1 is SGHNT and CDR2 YYREEE (reference sequence). The CDR3 DNA follows: TGTGCCAGCAGCTTGGGAGGGACGGGCGAAGCTTTCTTT. This sequence encodes CASSLGGTGEAFF.

A single count supports this clone. The chain carries TRBV10-2 and TRBJ1-2, with a tentative D call TRBD1 (5 bases). This CDR3 has 13 residues. With 7 bases removed from V and 4 bases from J, the gap between germline ends came to 13 bases. Germline V gives CDR1 WSHSY, CDR2 SAAADI. The chain's CDR3 is CASNDDSLYGYTF. DNA for the CDR3: TGCGCCAGCAATGATGACAGTCTCTATGGCTACACCTTC.

The chain uses TRBV19 and TRBJ2-5, with D perhaps TRBD1 (5 bases). Germline V gives CDR1 LNHDA, CDR2 SQIVND (reference sequence). The CDR3 consists of 13 residues. Deletions cut 5 bases from V and 5 bases from J, with 12 bases between. The chain's CDR3 is CASSPGSLETQYF. In DNA, the CDR3 is TGTGCCAGTAGTCCAGGGTCCTTGGAGACCCAGTACTTC.

V is TRBV6-5 and J is TRBJ2-7, with 7 bases that match TRBD2. CDR3 length: 15 residues. The germline V gene encodes CDR1 MNHEY and CDR2 SVGAGI. With 7 bases clipped from V and 3 bases from J, the junction kept 12 bases outside the gene matches. CDR3 in amino acids: CASTLLGGSFYEQYF. The CDR3 DNA reads TGTGCCAGCACCTTACTGGGGGGGAGTTTCTACGAGCAGTACTTC.

This clone was picked up one time. V and J are TRBV11-1 and TRBJ2-2; 11 bases line up with TRBD1. The CDR3 is made up of 15 amino acids. V was clipped by 5 bases and J by 7 bases; unmatched bases: 6. Germline CDR1 reads SGHAT; CDR2 reads FQDESV (reference sequence). CDR3 loop: CASSPDRGPFGELFF. The CDR3 DNA reads TGTGCCAGCAGCCCGGACAGGGGGCCATTCGGGGAGCTGTTTTTT.

The rearrangement joins TRBV5-4 to TRBJ2-3, with TRBD1 identical over 9 bases. Looked up from germline, CDR1 is SGHNT and CDR2 is YYREEE (reference sequence). The CDR3 loop spans 15 amino acids. Trimming removed 4 bases from V and 6 bases from J; junction bases left unmatched: 9. The CDR3 reads CASSRAGTGSDTQYF. Written as DNA, the CDR3 is TGTGCCAGCAGCCGTGCCGGGACAGGGTCGGATACGCAGTATTTT. The variable domain in full, with the rest retrieved from reference TRBV5-4 and TRBJ2-3, is ETGVTQSPTHLIKTRGQQVTLRCSSQSGHNTVSWYQQALGQGPQFIFQYYREEENGRGNFPPRFSGLQFPNYSSELNVNALELDDSALYLCASSRAGTGSDTQYFGPGTRLTVL.

This clone was observed a handful of times. The gene calls are TRBV5-1 and TRBJ2-3, with TRBD2 matching over 15 bases. The V and J ends lost 0 bases and 6 bases, in that order; junction bases with no gene match: 5. The length of the CDR3 is 17 residues. Germline V CDR1 and CDR2: SGHRS, YFSETQ. The DNA for the CDR3 is TGCGCCAGCAGCTTGGGGACTAGCGGGGGGGCTAGGGATACGCAGTATTTT. This encodes CASSLGTSGGARDTQYF.

The chain uses TRBV7-2 and TRBJ2-4, with unresolved D. From germline, CDR1 is SGHTA and CDR2 FQGNSA. V was clipped by 5 bases and J by 1 base, with 9 bases between them. The CDR3 sequence is 14 residues long. The CDR3 nucleotides are TGTGCCAGCAGCCCTGTTGGGGCCAAAAACATTCAGTACTTC. This translates into CASSPVGAKNIQYF. Based on the CDR3 plus reference TRBV7-2 and TRBJ2-4, the full variable domain is GAGVSQSPSNKVTEKGKDVELRCDPISGHTALYWYRQSLGQGLEFLIYFQGNSAPDKSGLPSDRFSAERTGGSVSTLTIQRTQQEDSAVYLCASSPVGAKNIQYFGAGTRLSVL.